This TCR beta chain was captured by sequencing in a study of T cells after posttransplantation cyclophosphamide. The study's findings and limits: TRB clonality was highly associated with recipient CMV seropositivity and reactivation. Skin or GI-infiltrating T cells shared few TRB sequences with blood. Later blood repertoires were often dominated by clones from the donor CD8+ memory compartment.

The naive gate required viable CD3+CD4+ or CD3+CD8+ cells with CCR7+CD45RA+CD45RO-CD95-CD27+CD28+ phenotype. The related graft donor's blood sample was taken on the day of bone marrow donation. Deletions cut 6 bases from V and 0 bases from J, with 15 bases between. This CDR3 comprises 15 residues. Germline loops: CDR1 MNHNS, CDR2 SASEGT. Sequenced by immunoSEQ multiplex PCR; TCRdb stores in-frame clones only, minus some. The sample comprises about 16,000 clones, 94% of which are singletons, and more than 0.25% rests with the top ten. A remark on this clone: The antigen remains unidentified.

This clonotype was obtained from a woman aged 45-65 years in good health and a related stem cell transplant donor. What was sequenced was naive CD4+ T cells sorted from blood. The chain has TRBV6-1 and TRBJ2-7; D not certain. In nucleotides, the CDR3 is TGTGCCAGCAGCGGAGTTGGAAGAGTCTCCTACGAGCAGTACTTC. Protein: CASSGVGRVSYEQYF.